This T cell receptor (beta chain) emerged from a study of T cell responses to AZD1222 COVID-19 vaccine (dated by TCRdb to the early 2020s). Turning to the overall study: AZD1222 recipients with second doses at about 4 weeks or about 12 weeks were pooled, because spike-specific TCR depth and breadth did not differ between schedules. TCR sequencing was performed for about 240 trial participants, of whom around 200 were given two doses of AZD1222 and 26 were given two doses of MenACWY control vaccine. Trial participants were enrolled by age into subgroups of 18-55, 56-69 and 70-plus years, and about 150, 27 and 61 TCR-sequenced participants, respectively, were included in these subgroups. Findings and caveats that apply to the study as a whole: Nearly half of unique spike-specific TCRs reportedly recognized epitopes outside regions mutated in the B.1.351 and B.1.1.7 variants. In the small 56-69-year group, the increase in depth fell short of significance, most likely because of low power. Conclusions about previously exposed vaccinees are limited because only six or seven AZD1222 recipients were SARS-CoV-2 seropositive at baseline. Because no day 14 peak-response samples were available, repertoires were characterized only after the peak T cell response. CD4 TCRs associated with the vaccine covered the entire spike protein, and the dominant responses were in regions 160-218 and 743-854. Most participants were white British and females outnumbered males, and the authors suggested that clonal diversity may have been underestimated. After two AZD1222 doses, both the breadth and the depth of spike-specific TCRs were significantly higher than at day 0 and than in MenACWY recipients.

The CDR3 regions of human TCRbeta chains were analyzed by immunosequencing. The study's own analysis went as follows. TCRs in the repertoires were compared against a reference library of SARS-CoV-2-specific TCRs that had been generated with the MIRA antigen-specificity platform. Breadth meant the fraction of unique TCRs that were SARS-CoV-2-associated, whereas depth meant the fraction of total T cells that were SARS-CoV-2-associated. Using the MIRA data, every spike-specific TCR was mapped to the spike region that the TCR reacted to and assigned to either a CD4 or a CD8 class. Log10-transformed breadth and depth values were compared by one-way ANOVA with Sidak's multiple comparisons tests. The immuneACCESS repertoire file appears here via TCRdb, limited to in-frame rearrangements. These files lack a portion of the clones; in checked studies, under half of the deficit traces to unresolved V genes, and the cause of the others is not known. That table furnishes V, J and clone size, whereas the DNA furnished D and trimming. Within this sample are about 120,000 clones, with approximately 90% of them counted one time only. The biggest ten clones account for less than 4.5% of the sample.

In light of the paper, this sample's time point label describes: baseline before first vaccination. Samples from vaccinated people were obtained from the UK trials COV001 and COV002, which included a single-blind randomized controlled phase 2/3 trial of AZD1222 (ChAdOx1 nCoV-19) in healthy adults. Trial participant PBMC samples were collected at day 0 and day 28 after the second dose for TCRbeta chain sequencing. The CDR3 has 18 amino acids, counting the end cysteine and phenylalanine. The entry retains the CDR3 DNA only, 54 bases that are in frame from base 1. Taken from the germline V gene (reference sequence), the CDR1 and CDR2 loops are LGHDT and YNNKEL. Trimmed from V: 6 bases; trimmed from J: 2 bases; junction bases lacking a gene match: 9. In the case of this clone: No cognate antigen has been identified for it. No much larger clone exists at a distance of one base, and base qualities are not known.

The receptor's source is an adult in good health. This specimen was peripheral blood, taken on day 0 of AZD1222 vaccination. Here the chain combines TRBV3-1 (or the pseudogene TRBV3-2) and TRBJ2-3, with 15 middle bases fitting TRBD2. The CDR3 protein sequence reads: CASSRTSGGDHYTDTQYF. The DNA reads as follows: TGTGCCAGCAGTCGGACTAGCGGGGGGGACCATTACACAGATACGCAGTATTTT.